The T cell receptor (beta chain) described here comes from a study of T cell repertoires in cytomegalovirus infection. Study background: Signatures in public TCR beta sequences pointed to both CMV infection and matching HLA type.

CDR1 SGHTA and CDR2 FQGNSA come from the germline V gene. The CDR3 is 13 residues long. Trimming took 1 base from V and 4 from J, leaving 7 bases between them. This clonotype was found many times. The antigen is undetermined. TCRdb used MiXCR to reprocess the reads, holding one entry per CDR3 protein. The sample carries roughly 340,000 distinct CDR3 sequences, almost 30% recorded once. Points from the study as a whole: Dominating the ex vivo response were HLA-C-restricted CMV-specific TCR beta clonotypes.

The sequence was obtained from a human donor in good health (CMV status not recorded). Some clones in this sample may be carry-over from other donors' samples. The J gene is TRBJ1-2, the V gene TRBV7-2; maybe TRBD1 (5 bases). Sequenced material: cultured PBMCs, taken from culture after CMV antigen stimulation. CDR3 nucleotide sequence: TGTGCCAGCAGCTTAGTTGGGGGCTATGGCTACACCTTC. Residues: CASSLVGGYGYTF.